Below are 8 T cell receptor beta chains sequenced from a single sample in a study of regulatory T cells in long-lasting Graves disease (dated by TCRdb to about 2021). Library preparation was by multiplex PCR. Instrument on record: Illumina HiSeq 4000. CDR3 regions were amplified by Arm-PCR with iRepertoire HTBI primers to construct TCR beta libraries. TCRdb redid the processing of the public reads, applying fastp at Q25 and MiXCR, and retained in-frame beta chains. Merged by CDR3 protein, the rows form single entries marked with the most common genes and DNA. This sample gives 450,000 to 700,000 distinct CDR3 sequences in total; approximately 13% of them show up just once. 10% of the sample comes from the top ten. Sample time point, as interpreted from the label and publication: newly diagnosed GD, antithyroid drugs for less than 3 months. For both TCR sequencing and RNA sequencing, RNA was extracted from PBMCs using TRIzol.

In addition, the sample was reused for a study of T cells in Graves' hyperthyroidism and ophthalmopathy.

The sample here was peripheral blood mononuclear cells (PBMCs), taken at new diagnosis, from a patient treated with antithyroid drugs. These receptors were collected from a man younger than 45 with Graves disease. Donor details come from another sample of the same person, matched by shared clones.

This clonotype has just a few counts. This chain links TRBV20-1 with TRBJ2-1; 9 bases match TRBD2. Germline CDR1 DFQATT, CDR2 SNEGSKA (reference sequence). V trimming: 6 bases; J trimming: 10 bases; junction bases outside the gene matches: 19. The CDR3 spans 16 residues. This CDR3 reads CSAQRHGLATGREQFF. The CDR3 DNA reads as TGCAGTGCCCAAAGACACGGACTAGCGACGGGCCGAGAGCAGTTCTTC.

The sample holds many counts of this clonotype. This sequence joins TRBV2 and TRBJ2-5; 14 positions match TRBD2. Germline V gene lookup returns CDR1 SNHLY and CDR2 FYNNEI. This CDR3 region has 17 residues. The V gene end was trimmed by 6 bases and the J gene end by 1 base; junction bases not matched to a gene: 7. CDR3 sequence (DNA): TGTGCCAGCAGCTGGACTAGCGGGAGGACTATCCAAGAGACCCAGTACTTC. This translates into CASSWTSGRTIQETQYF.

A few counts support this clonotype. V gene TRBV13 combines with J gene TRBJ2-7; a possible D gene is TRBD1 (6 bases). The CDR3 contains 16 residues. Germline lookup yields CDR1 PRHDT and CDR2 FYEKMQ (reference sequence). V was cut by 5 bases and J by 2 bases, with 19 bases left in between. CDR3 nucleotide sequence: TGTGCCAGCAGCCCACGAACGGGACACGGACCCTACGAGCAGTACTTC. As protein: CASSPRTGHGPYEQYF.

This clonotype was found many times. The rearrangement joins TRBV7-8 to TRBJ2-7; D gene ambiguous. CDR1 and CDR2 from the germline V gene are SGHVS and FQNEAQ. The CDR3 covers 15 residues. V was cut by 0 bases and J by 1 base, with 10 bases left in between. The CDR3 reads CASSLAGWASYEQYF. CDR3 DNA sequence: TGTGCCAGCAGCTTAGCCGGGTGGGCATCCTACGAGCAGTACTTC.

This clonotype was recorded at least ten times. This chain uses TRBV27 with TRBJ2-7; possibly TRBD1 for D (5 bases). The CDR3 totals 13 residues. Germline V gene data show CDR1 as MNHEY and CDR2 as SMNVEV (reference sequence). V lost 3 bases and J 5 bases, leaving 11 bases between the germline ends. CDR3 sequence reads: CASSLGLRDEQYF. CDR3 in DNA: TGTGCCAGCAGTTTGGGGCTCAGGGACGAGCAGTACTTC.

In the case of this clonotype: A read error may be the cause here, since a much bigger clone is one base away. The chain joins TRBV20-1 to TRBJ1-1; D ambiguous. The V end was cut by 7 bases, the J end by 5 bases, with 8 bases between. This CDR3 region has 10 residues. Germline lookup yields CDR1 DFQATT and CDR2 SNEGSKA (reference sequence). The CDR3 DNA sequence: TGCAGTGTCCTGGGGACTGAAGCTTTCTTT. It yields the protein CSVLGTEAFF.

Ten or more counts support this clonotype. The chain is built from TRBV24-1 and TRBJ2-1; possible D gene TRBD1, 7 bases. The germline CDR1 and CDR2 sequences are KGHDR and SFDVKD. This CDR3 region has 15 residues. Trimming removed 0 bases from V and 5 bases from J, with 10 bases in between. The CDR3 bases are TGTGCCACCAGTGATTTGTCCAGGGGGGACAATGAGCAGTTCTTC. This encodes CATSDLSRGDNEQFF.

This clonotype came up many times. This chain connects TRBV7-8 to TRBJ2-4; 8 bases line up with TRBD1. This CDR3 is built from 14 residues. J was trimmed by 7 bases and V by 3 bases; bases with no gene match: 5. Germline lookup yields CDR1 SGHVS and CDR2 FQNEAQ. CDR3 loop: CASSFMTGANIQYF. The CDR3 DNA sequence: TGTGCCAGCAGCTTTATGACAGGGGCTAACATTCAGTACTTC.